This T cell receptor (beta chain) was identified during a study of T cells after yellow fever vaccination. 5'RACE template switching added a universal primer site and UMIs to TCR cDNA. A single record per CDR3 protein comes from TCRdb applying MiXCR to the 5' RACE reads. The sample has around 320,000 distinct CDR3 sequences, about 10% seen once; the top ten hold over 3%. This CDR3 spans 13 amino acids. Trimming removed 2 bases from V and 6 bases from J, with 11 bases in between. Study results and limitations: Most clones from primary vaccination resurfaced after the booster (roughly 96% CD4, around 90% CD8).

In this sample, this clonotype turned up a few times. No antigen is known for it. The chain couples TRBV12-3 or TRBV12-4 to TRBJ2-7, with unresolved D. Sequenced here: CD4+ T cells sorted from PBMCs, sampled 45 days after the yellow fever booster vaccination. The receptor's source is a man aged 18 to 29 who received the YFV17D yellow fever vaccine. CDR3 amino acids: CASSLFSLGEQYF. CDR3 DNA sequence: TGTGCCAGCAGTTTATTCTCTTTGGGCGAGCAGTACTTC.